The 18 T cell receptor beta chains presented below share a single source sample, sequenced in a study of CD8 T cells in ankylosing spondylitis. MiXCR was run by TCRdb on the 5' RACE reads, yielding one entry per CDR3 protein. The sample lists approximately 150,000 distinct CDR3 sequences, 30% to 35% occurring once. The material sequenced was synovial fluid, either unsorted or a sorted T cell fraction (not recorded which). These receptor sequences come from a male donor with ankylosing spondylitis.

V is TRBV20-1 and J is TRBJ2-3; 11 nucleotides line up with TRBD2. With 5 bases clipped from V and 9 bases from J, the junction kept 10 bases outside the gene matches. The CDR3 contains 14 residues. Germline-derived CDR1 and CDR2 are DFQATT and SNEGSKA (reference sequence). DNA for the CDR3: TGCAGTGCTGGCGGCCTAGCGGGGGGCGGAACGCAGTATTTT. It is translated as CSAGGLAGGGTQYF.

In this sample, this clonotype turned up a few times. The chain carries TRBV27 and TRBJ2-2; 7 nucleotides agree with TRBD1. The germline V gene has CDR1 MNHEY and CDR2 SMNVEV (reference sequence). J gave up 1 base and V 6 bases, and 11 bases lay outside the gene matches. This CDR3 comprises 17 residues. CDR3 sequence (DNA): TGTGCCAGCAGAAGGGGGAGAGGGGGCGGGAACACCGGGGAGCTGTTTTTT. Translated, it gives CASRRGRGGGNTGELFF.

This clonotype was seen a handful of times. The chain uses TRBV29-1 and TRBJ2-7; D ambiguous. The CDR3 runs to 13 residues. Trimming took off 5 bases at V and 1 base at J, with 12 bases between the two ends. Germline CDR1 reads SQVTM; CDR2 reads ANQGSEA. In DNA form, the CDR3 reads TGCAGCGTTCGGAGCGAGCGATCCTACGAGCAGTACTTC. Protein: CSVRSERSYEQYF.

The chain is built from TRBV18 and TRBJ2-1; 7 bases agree with TRBD1. This CDR3 region has 13 residues. V lost 0 bases and J lost 13; bases outside the gene matches: 6. Germline V gene data show CDR1 as KGHSH and CDR2 as LQKENI. Here the CDR3 reads CASSPPTGPGQFF. The CDR3 DNA sequence: TGTGCCAGCTCACCACCGACAGGGCCGGGACAGTTCTTC.

This clonotype was counted many times. This chain uses TRBV20-1 with TRBJ2-1; TRBD2 matches at 13 bases. V was clipped by 1 base and J by 8 bases; unmatched bases: 5. The CDR3 contains 15 residues. Germline V lookup: CDR1 DFQATT, CDR2 SNEGSKA (reference sequence). The CDR3 nucleotides are TGCAGTGCTAGAGTGGGGACTAGCGGGAAAGATGAGCAGTTCTTC. It encodes CSARVGTSGKDEQFF.

This clonotype has only a few counts. This chain connects TRBV6-1 to TRBJ1-5; 9 bases map to TRBD1. CDR1 is MNHNS, CDR2 SASEGT, per germline. The CDR3 consists of 14 residues. V shed 6 bases and J 4 bases; nucleotides not matched to a gene: 4. CDR3 DNA: TGTGCCAGCAGCCGGACAGGGGAAAATCAGCCCCAGCATTTT. Translation: CASSRTGENQPQHF.

This clonotype appeared once. The chain employs TRBV12-3 or TRBV12-4 and TRBJ2-1; TRBD2 matches 9 bases. J was trimmed by 7 bases and V by 5 bases; bases with no gene match: 9. The CDR3 extends over 15 amino acids. The CDR3 coding sequence is TGTGCCAGCAGTCATAGCGGGAGTGGGCGTAATGAGCAGTTCTTC. Translating it yields CASSHSGSGRNEQFF.

The V and J genes are TRBV27 and TRBJ2-1; D is possibly TRBD2 (7 bases). This CDR3 has 16 residues. Trimming pared 3 bases from V and 6 bases from J, leaving 18 bases between. CDR1 and CDR2 (germline): MNHEY, SMNVEV (reference sequence). CDR3 DNA sequence: TGTGCCAGCAGTTTGTATAGCCCTAGGGGGGGCAATGAGCAGTTCTTC. Residues: CASSLYSPRGGNEQFF.

The chain employs TRBV10-3 and TRBJ2-7; 7 bases map to TRBD2. This CDR3 contains 13 residues. V shed 4 bases and J 5 bases; nucleotides not matched to a gene: 5. CDR1 ENHRY and CDR2 SYGVKD come from the germline V gene. CDR3 nucleotide sequence: TGTGCCATCAGTGGGGGAGGGTTCGACGAGCAGTACTTC. Residues: CAISGGGFDEQYF.

V usage is TRBV20-1 and J usage is TRBJ1-5; TRBD1 might be the D (6 bases). The CDR3 spans 15 residues. Germline values: CDR1 DFQATT, CDR2 SNEGSKA (reference sequence). Trimming took off 2 bases at V and 3 bases at J, with 14 bases between the two ends. The CDR3 spells CSARSGQSYNQPQHF. The CDR3 coding sequence is TGCAGTGCTAGATCCGGACAGAGCTACAATCAGCCCCAGCATTTT.

This clonotype was detected a few times. V gene TRBV5-1 combines with J gene TRBJ2-1; 8 nucleotides agree with TRBD2. The CDR3 runs to 15 residues. Germline V lookup: CDR1 SGHRS, CDR2 YFSETQ. V was pared by 7 bases and J by 9 bases, with 15 bases of the junction left unmatched. CDR3 sequence (DNA): TGCGCCAGCCGGCAATTGATCGGGGGGGTAGGTGAGCAGTTCTTC. This translates into CASRQLIGGVGEQFF.

The rearrangement links TRBV24-1 to TRBJ2-3, with TRBD2 matching over 8 bases. This CDR3 has 13 amino acids. From germline, CDR1 is KGHDR and CDR2 SFDVKD. V lost 5 bases to trimming and J lost 9 bases; unmatched junction nucleotides: 6. DNA for the CDR3: TGTGCCACCAGTGGTGCGGGAGGACGCACGCAGTATTTT. It specifies CATSGAGGRTQYF.

This clonotype was picked up many times. The rearrangement joins TRBV10-3 to TRBJ1-4, with D tentatively TRBD1 (6 bases). The germline CDR1 and CDR2 sequences are ENHRY and SYGVKD. This CDR3 has 13 residues. V shed 6 bases and J shed 4 bases, with 9 bases lying between them. CDR3 protein: CAIRGQINEKLFF. The CDR3 bases are TGTGCCATCAGAGGACAGATTAATGAAAAACTGTTTTTT.

V and J are TRBV4-2 and TRBJ1-1; 7 bases are a match to TRBD1. Germline CDR1 LGHNA, CDR2 YNFKEQ. Trimming removed 0 bases from V and 5 bases from J; junction bases left unmatched: 9. The CDR3 contains 16 residues. CDR3 bases: TGTGCCAGCAGCCAAGACCCAGACAGGGTAGGAACTGAAGCTTTCTTT. Translation gives CASSQDPDRVGTEAFF.

The gene calls are TRBV6-5 and TRBJ1-1; TRBD1 might be the D (5 bases). With 6 bases removed from V and 10 bases from J, the gap between germline ends came to 12 bases. Germline CDR1 reads MNHEY; CDR2 reads SVGAGI. The CDR3 covers 11 residues. The CDR3 coding sequence is TGTGCCAGCAGGGGGGGGAGTGGAGCTTTCTTT. This gives the protein CASRGGSGAFF.

The rearrangement uses TRBV9 and TRBJ1-2, with D possibly being TRBD1 (6 bases). V was shortened by 0 bases and J by 0 bases, with 9 bases between the two germline ends. CDR1 is SGDLS and CDR2 is YYNGEE in the germline V gene. CDR3 size: 15 residues. The CDR3: CASSVAGDPNYGYTF. The CDR3 bases are TGTGCCAGCAGCGTAGCAGGGGACCCTAACTATGGCTACACCTTC.

CDR3 bases: TGTGCCAGCAGCTCGACAGGGATTAGGTACGAGCAGTACTTC. Translated, it gives CASSSTGIRYEQYF. The J gene is TRBJ2-7, the V gene TRBV11-3, with 7 bases aligning to TRBD1. The CDR3 is 14 residues long. Per the germline V gene, CDR1 is SGHNT and CDR2 is YENEEA. Losses at the gene ends were 4 bases for V and 4 bases for J; bases not matched to a gene: 7.

V and J are TRBV7-2 and TRBJ1-2, with 8 positions matching TRBD1. Germline CDR1 reads SGHTA; CDR2 reads FQGNSA. This CDR3 is built from 13 residues. The ends lost 5 bases at V and 6 bases at J; junction bases unmatched: 5. CDR3 amino acids: CASSLDRVHGYTF. In DNA form, the CDR3 reads TGTGCCAGCAGCCTGGACAGGGTTCATGGCTACACCTTC.